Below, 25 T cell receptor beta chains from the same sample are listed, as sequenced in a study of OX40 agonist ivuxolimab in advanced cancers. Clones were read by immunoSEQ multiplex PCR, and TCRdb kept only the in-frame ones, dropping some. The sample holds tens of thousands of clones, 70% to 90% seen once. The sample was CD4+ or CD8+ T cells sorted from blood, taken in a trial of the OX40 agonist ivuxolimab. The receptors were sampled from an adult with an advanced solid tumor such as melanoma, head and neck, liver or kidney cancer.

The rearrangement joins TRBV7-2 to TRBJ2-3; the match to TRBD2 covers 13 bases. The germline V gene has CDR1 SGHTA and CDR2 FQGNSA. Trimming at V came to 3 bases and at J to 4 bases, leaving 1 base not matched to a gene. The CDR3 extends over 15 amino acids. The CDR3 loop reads CASSFTSGGADTQYF. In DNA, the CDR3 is TGTGCCAGCAGCTTCACTAGCGGGGGGGCAGATACGCAGTATTTT.

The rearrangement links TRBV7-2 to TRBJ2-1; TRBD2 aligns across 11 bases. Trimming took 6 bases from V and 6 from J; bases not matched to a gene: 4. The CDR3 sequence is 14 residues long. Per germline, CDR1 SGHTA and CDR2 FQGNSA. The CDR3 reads CASRIAGGLNEQFF. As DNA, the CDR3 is TGTGCCAGCAGGATAGCGGGGGGGCTCAATGAGCAGTTCTTC.

This CDR3 is CASSYSVRADTQYF. Written as DNA, the CDR3 is TGTGCCAGCAGTTACTCTGTGCGAGCAGATACGCAGTATTTT. This chain joins TRBV6-5 and TRBJ2-3; D uncertain. The CDR3 sequence is 14 residues long. Deletions cut 0 bases from V and 4 bases from J, with 8 bases between. CDR1 and CDR2 (germline): MNHEY, SVGAGI.

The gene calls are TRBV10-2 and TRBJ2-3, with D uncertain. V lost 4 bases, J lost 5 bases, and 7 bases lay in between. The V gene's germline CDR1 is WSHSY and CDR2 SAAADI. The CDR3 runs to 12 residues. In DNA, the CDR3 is TGCGCCAGCAGTGGCCGACGAGATACGCAGTATTTT. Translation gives CASSGRRDTQYF.

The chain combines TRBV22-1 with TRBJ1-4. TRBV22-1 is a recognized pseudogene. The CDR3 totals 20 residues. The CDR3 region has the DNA TGTCCTGGGAGCGGGGACCAGGACACCGTAAGCCCCAGGACAACTGAAAAACTGTTTTTT. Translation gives CPGSGDQDTVSPRTTEKLFF.

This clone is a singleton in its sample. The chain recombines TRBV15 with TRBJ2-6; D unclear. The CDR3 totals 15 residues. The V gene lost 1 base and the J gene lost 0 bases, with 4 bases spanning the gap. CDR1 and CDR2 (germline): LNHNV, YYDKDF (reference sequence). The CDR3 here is CATSRGDSGANVLTF. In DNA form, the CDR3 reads TGTGCCACCAGCAGAGGGGACTCTGGGGCCAACGTCCTGACTTTC. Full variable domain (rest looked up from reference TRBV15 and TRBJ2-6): DAMVIQNPRYQVTQFGKPVTLSCSQTLNHNVMYWYQQKSSQAPKLLFHYYDKDFNNEADTPDNFQSRRPNTSFCFLDIRSPGLGDTAMYLCATSRGDSGANVLTFGAGSRLTVL.

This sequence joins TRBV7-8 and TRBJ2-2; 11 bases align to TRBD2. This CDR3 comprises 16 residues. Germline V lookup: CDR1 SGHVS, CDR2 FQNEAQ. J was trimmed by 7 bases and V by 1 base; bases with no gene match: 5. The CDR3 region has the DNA TGTGCCAGCAGCTTAGAGTCTAGCGGGGGGAGCGGGGAGCTGTTTTTT. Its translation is CASSLESSGGSGELFF.

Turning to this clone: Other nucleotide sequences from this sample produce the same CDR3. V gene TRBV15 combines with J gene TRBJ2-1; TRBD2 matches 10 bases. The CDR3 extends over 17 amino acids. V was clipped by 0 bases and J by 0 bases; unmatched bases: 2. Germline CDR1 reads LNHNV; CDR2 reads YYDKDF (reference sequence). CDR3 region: CATSRDLAGASYNEQFF. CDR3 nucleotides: TGTGCCACCAGCAGAGATCTAGCGGGGGCCTCCTACAATGAGCAGTTCTTC.

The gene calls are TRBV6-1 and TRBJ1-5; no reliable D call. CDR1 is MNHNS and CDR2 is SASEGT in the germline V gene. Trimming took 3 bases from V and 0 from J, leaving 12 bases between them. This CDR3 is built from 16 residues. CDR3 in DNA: TGTGCCAGCAGTGACCCCAACAGCTATAGCAATCAGCCCCAGCATTTT. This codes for CASSDPNSYSNQPQHF.

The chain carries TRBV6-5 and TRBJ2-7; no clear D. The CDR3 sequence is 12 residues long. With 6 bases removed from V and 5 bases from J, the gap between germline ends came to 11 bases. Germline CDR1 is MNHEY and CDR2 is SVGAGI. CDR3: CASSLSPNEQYF. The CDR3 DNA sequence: TGTGCCAGCAGCCTGTCACCCAACGAGCAGTACTTC.

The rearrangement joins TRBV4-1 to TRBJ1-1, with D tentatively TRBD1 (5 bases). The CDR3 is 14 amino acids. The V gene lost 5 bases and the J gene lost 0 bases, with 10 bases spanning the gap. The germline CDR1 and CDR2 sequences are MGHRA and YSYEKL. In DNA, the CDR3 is TGCGCCAGCAGCGTATCGGGGGTGAACACTGAAGCTTTCTTT. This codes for CASSVSGVNTEAFF.

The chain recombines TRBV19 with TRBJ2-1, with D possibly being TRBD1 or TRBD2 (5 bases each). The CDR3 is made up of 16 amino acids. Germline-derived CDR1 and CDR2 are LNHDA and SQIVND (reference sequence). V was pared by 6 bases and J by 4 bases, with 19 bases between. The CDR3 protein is CASSPLRQRNYNEQFF. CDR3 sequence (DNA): TGTGCCAGTAGCCCCCTCCGACAGCGGAATTACAATGAGCAGTTCTTC.

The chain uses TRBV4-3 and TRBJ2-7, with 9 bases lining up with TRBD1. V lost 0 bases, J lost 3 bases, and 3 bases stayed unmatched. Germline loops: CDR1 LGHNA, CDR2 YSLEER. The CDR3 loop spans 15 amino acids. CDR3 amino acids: CASSQEEDRGYEQYF. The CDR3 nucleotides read TGCGCCAGCAGCCAAGAGGAGGACAGGGGCTACGAGCAGTACTTC.

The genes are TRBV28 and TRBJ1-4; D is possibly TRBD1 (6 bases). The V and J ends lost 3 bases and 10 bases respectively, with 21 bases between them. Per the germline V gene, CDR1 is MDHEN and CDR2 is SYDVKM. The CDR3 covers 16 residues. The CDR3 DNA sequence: TGTGCCAGCAGTTTCCATACCGGGACATGGAAGGGAAAACTGTTTTTT. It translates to CASSFHTGTWKGKLFF.

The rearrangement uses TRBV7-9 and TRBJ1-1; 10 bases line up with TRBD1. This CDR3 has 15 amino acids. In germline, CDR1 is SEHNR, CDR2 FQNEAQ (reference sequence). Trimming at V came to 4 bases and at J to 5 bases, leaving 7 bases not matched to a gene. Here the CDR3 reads CASSSWTGGGTEAFF. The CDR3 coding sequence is TGTGCCAGCAGCTCCTGGACAGGGGGAGGGACTGAAGCTTTCTTT.

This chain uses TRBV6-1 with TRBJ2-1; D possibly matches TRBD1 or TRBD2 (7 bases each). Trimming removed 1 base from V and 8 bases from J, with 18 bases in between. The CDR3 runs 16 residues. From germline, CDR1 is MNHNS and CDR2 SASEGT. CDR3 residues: CASSEGEGAKWYEQFF. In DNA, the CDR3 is TGTGCCAGCAGTGAAGGGGAGGGGGCAAAGTGGTATGAGCAGTTCTTC.

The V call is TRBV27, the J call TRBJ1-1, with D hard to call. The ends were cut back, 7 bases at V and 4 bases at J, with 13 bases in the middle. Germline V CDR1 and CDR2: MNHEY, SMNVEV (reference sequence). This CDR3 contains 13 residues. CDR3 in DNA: TGTGCCAGCAATGCGGGCAGAGGCACTGAAGCTTTCTTT. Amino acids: CASNAGRGTEAFF.

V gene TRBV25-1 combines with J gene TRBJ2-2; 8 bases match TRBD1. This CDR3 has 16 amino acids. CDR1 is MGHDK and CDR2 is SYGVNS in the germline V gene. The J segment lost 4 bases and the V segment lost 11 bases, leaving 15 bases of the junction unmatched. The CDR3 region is CAGGNQGQGPTGELFF. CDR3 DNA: TGTGCCGGGGGGAACCAAGGACAGGGCCCCACCGGGGAGCTGTTTTTT.

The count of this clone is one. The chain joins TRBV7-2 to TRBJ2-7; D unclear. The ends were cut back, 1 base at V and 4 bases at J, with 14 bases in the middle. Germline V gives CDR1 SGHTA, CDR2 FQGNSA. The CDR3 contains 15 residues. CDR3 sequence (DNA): TGTGCCAGCAGCTTAGACCCCCCGGGTTCTTACGAGCAGTACTTC. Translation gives CASSLDPPGSYEQYF. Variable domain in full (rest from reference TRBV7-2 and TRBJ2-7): GAGVSQSPSNKVTEKGKDVELRCDPISGHTALYWYRQSLGQGLEFLIYFQGNSAPDKSGLPSDRFSAERTGGSVSTLTIQRTQQEDSAVYLCASSLDPPGSYEQYFGPGTRLTVT.

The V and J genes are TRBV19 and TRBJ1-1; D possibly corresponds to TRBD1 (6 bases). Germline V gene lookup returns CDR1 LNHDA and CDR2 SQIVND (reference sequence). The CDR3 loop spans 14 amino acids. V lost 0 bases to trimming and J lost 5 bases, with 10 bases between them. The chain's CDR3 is CASSIEGQGTEAFF. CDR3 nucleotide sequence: TGTGCCAGTAGTATAGAGGGGCAGGGGACTGAAGCTTTCTTT.

The CDR3 sequence is CASSVTETPRGYEQYF. In DNA form, the CDR3 reads TGTGCCAGCAGCGTAACCGAGACCCCCCGCGGGTACGAGCAGTACTTC. J is TRBJ2-7 and V is TRBV9; the D gene is possibly TRBD2 (5 bases). This CDR3 is built from 16 residues. Per germline, CDR1 SGDLS and CDR2 YYNGEE. V lost 1 base and J 4 bases, leaving 18 bases between the germline ends. Combining the CDR3 with reference TRBV9 and TRBJ2-7 gives the whole variable domain DSGVTQTPKHLITATGQRVTLRCSPRSGDLSVYWYQQSLDQGLQFLIQYYNGEERAKGNILERFSAQQFPDLHSELNLSSLELGDSALYFCASSVTETPRGYEQYFGPGTRLTVT.

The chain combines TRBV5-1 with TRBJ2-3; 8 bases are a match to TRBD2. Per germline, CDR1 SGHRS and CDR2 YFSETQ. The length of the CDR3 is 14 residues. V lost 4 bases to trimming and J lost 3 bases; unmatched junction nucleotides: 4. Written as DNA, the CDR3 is TGCGCCAGCAGCCAGGGACTAGTAACAGATACGCAGTATTTT. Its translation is CASSQGLVTDTQYF.

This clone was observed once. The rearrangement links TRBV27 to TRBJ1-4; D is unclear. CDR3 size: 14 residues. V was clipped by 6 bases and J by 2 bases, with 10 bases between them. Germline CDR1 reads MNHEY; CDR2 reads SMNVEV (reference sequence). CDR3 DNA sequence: TGTGCCAGCAGGCGGGGTATTACTAATGAAAAACTGTTTTTT. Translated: CASRRGITNEKLFF. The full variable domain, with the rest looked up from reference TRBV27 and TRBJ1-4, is EAQVTQNPRYLITVTGKKLTVTCSQNMNHEYMSWYRQDPGLGLRQIYYSMNVEVTDKGDVPEGYKVSRKEKRNFPLILESPSPNQTSLYFCASRRGITNEKLFFGSGTQLSVL.

CDR3 residues: CASSEGEGGEKLFF. The CDR3 DNA sequence: TGTGCCAGCAGTGAAGGGGAAGGGGGTGAAAAACTGTTTTTT. V usage is TRBV2 and J usage is TRBJ1-4; a weak D match, TRBD1 (6 bases). Germline values: CDR1 SNHLY, CDR2 FYNNEI. Trimming took 1 base from V and 7 from J, leaving 10 bases between them. The CDR3 is made up of 14 amino acids.

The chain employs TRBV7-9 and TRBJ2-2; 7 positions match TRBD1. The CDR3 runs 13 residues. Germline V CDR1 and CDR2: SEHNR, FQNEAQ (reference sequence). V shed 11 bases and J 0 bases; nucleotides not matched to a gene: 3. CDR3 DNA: TGTGCCGGCGGACAGGCGAACACCGGGGAGCTGTTTTTT. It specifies CAGGQANTGELFF.